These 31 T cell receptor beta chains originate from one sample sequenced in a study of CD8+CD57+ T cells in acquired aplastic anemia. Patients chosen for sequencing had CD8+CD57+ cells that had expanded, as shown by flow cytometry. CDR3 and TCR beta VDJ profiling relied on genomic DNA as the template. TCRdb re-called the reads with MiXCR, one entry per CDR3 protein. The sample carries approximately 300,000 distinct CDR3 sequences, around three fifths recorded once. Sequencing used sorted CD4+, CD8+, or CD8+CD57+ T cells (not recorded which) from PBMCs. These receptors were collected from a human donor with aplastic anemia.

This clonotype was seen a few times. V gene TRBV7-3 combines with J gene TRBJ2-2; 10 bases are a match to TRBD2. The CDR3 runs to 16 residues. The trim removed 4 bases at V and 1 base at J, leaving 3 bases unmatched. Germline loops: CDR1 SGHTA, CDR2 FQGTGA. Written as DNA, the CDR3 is TGTGCCAGCAGCTCACTAGCGGGAAAGAACACCGGGGAGCTGTTTTTT. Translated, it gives CASSSLAGKNTGELFF.

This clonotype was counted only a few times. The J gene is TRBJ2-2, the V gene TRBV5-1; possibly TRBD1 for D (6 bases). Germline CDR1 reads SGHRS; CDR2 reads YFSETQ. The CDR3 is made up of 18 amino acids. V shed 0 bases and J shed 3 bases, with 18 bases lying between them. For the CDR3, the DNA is TGCGCCAGCAGCTTGGAGGAGGAAGGGGGTTTGTACACCGGGGAGCTGTTTTTT. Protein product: CASSLEEEGGLYTGELFF.

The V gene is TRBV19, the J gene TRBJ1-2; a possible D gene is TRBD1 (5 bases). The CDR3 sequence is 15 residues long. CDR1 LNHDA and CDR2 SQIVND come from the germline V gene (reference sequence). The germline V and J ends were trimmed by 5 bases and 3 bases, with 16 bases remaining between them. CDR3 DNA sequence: TGTGCCAGTAGTCCCTGGGTAGGGGTCGACTATGGCTACACCTTC. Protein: CASSPWVGVDYGYTF.

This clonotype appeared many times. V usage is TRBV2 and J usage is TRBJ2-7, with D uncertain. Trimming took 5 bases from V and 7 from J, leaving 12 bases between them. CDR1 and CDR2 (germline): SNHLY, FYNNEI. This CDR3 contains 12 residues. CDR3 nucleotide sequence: TGTGCCAGCAGTTACAGCTTTGGGGAGCAGTACTTC. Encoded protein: CASSYSFGEQYF.

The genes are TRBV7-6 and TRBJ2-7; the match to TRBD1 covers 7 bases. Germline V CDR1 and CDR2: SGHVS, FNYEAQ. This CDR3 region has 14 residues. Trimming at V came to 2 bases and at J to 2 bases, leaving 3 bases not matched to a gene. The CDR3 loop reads CASSLQGVAYEQYF. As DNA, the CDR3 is TGTGCCAGCAGCTTACAGGGGGTCGCCTACGAGCAGTACTTC.

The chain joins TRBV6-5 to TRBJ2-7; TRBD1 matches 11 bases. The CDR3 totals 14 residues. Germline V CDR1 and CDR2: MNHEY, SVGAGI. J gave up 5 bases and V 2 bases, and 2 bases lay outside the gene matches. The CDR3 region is CASSYRDRGDEQYF. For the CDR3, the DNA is TGTGCCAGCAGTTACCGGGACAGGGGGGACGAGCAGTACTTC.

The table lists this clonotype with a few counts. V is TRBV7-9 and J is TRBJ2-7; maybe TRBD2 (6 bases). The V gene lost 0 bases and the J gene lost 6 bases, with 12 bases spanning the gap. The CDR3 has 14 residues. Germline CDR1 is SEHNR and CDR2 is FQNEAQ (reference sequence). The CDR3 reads CASSLAGEVREQYF. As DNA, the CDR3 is TGTGCCAGCAGCTTAGCAGGGGAGGTCCGCGAGCAGTACTTC.

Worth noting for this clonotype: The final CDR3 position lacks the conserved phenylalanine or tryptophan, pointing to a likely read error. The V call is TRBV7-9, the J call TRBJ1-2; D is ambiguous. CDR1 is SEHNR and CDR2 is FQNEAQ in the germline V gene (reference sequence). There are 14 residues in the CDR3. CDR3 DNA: TGTGCCAGCAGCCCACACGAAATTTCCTATGGTTACACCTTG. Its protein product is CASSPHEISYGYTL.

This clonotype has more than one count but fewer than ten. The CDR3 protein is CASNGGIGEKLFF. The CDR3 region has the DNA TGTGCCAGCAACGGGGGAATCGGTGAAAAACTGTTTTTT. This rearrangement joins TRBV2 to TRBJ1-4, with D tentatively TRBD1 (5 bases). This CDR3 has 13 amino acids. The V end lost 7 bases, the J end lost 7 bases, and 13 bases lay between the germline ends. CDR1 is SNHLY and CDR2 is FYNNEI in the germline V gene.

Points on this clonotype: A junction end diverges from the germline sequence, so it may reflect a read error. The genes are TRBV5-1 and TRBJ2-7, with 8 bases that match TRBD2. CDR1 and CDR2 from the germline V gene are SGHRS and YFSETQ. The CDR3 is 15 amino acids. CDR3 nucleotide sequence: TGCGCTAGCAGTTTCACTAGCGGCGCGAGCTACGAGCAGTACTTC. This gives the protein CASSFTSGASYEQYF.

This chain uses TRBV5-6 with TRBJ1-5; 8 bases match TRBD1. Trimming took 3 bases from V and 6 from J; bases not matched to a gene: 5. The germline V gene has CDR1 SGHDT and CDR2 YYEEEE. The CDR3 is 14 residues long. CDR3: CASSSGQGSQPQHF. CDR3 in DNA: TGTGCCAGCAGCTCAGGACAGGGTAGTCAGCCCCAGCATTTT.

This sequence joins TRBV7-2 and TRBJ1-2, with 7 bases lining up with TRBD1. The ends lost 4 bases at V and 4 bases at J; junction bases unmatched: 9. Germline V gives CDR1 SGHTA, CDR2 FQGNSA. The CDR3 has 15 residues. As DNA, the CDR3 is TGTGCCAGCAGCTACCGACAGGGTGAGGTCTATGGCTACACCTTC. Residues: CASSYRQGEVYGYTF. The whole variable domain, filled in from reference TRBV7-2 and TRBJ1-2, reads GAGVSQSPSNKVTEKGKDVELRCDPISGHTALYWYRQSLGQGLEFLIYFQGNSAPDKSGLPSDRFSAERTGGSVSTLTIQRTQQEDSAVYLCASSYRQGEVYGYTFGSGTRLTVV.

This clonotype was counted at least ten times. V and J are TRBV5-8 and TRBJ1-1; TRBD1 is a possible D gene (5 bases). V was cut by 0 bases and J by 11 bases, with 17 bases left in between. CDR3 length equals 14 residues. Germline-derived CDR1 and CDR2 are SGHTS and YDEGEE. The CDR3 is CASSLADRGLGAFF. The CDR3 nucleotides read TGTGCCAGCAGCTTGGCCGATAGGGGTCTCGGGGCTTTCTTT.

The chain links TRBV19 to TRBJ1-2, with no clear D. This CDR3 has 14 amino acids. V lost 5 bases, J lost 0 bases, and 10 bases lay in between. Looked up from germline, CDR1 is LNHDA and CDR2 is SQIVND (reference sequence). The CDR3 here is CASSDGLSNYGYTF. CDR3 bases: TGTGCCAGTAGTGACGGTCTCTCTAACTATGGCTACACCTTC.

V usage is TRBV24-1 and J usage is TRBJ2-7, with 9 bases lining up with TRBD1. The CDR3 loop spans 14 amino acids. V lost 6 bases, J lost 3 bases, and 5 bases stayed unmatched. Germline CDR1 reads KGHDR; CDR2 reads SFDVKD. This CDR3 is CATSCGTGLYEQYF. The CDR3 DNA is TGTGCCACCAGTTGCGGGACAGGGCTCTACGAGCAGTACTTC.

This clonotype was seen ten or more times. CDR3 coding DNA: TGTGCCAGCAGCTTCGCTTGGGGAGGGGCAATAGGGAATAATTCACCCCTCCACTTT. It is translated as CASSFAWGGAIGNNSPLHF. This sequence joins TRBV5-8 and TRBJ1-6; possibly TRBD1 for D (5 bases). Trimming left V 2 bases short and J 5 bases short, with 23 bases between. Germline CDR1 and CDR2: SGHTS and YDEGEE. This CDR3 spans 19 amino acids.

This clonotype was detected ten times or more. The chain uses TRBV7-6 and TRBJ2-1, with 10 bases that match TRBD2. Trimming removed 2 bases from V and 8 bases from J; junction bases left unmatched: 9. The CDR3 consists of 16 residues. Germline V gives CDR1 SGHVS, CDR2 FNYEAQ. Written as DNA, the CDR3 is TGTGCCAGCAGCTTACGGTCTAGCGGGAGTTCGGATGAGCAGTTCTTC. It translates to CASSLRSSGSSDEQFF.

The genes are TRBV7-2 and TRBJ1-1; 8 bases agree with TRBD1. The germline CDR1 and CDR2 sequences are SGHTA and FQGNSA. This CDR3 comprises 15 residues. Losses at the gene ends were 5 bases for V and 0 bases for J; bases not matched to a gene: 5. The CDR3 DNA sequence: TGTGCCAGCAGCCCCCGGACAGGGATGAACACTGAAGCTTTCTTT. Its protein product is CASSPRTGMNTEAFF.

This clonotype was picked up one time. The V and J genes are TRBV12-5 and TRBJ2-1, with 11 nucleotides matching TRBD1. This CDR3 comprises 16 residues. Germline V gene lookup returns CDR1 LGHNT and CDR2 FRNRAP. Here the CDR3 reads CASSLAGTGGDNEQFF. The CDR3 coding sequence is TGTGCCAGCAGTCTTGCCGGGACAGGGGGTGACAATGAGCAGTTCTTC.

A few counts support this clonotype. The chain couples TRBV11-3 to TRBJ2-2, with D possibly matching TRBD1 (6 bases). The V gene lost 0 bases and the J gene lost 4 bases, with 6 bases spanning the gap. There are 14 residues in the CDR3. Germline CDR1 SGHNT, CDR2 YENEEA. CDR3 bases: TGTGCCAGCAGCTTAGACAGGGGCACCGGGGAGCTGTTTTTT. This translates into CASSLDRGTGELFF. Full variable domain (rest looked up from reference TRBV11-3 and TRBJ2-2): EAGVVQSPRYKIIEKKQPVAFWCNPISGHNTLYWYLQNLGQGPELLIRYENEEAVDDSQLPKDRFSAERLKGVDSTLKIQPAELGDSAVYLCASSLDRGTGELFFGEGSRLTVL.

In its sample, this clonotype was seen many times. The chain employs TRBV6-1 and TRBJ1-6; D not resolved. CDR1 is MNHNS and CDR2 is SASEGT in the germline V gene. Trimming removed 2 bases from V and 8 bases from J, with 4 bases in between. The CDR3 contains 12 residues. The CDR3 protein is CASSEMYSPLHF. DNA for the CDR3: TGTGCCAGCAGTGAAATGTATTCACCCCTCCACTTT.

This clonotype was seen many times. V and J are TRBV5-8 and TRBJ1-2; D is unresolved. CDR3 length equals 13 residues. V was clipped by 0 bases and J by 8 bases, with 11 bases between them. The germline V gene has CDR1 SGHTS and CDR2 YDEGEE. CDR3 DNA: TGTGCCAGCAGCTTGGTGCTCGGGCGCGGCTACACCTTC. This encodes CASSLVLGRGYTF.

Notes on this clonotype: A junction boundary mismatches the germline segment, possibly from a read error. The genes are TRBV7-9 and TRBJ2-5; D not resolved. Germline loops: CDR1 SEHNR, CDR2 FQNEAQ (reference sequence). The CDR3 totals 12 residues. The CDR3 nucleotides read TGTGCCAGCAGCTTAGTGGATGGGCTGTCGCACTTC. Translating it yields CASSLVDGLSHF.

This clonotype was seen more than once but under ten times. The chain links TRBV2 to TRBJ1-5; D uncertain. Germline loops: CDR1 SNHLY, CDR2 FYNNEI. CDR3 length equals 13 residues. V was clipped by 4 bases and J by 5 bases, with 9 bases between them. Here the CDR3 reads CASSGDIYQPQHF. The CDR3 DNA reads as TGTGCCAGCAGTGGCGACATTTATCAGCCCCAGCATTTT.

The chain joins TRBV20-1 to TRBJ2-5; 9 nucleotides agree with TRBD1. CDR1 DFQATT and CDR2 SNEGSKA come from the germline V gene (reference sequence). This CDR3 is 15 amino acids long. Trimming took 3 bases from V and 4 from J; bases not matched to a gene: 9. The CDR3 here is CSARRPGQGRETQYF. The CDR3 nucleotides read TGCAGTGCTAGGCGCCCGGGACAGGGTAGAGAGACCCAGTACTTC.

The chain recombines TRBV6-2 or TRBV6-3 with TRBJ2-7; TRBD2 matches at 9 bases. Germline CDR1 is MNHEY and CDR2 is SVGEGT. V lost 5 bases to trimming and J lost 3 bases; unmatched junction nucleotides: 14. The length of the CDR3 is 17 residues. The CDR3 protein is CASSLTSGGPYLYEQYF. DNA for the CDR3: TGTGCCAGCAGTCTAACCAGCGGGGGGCCCTACCTCTACGAGCAGTACTTC.

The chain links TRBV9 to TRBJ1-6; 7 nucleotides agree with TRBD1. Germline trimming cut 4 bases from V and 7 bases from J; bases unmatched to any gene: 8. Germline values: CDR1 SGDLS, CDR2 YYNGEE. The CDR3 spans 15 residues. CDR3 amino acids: CASSTRQGSNSPLHF. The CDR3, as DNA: TGTGCCAGCAGCACACGACAGGGATCGAATTCACCCCTCCACTTT. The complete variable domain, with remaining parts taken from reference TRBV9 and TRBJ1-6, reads DSGVTQTPKHLITATGQRVTLRCSPRSGDLSVYWYQQSLDQGLQFLIQYYNGEERAKGNILERFSAQQFPDLHSELNLSSLELGDSALYFCASSTRQGSNSPLHFGNGTRLTVT.

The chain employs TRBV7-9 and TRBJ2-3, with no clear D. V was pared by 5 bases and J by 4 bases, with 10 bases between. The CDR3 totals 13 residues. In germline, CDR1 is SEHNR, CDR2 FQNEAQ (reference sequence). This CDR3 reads CASSARLSDTQYF. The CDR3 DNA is TGTGCCAGCAGCGCCAGACTCTCAGATACGCAGTATTTT.

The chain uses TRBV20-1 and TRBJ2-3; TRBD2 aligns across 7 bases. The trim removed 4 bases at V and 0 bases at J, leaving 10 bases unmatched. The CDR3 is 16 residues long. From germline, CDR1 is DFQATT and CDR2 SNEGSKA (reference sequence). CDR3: CSATKYLRGSTDTQYF. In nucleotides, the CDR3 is TGCAGTGCTACCAAATACTTGCGGGGGAGCACAGATACGCAGTATTTT.

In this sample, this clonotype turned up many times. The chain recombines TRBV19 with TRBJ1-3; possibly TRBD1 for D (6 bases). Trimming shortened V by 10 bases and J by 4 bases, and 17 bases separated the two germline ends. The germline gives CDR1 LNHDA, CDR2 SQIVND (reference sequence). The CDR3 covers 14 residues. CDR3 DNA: TGTGCCACCCGAGGGGGGGCTTACGGAAACACCATATATTTT. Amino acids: CATRGGAYGNTIYF.

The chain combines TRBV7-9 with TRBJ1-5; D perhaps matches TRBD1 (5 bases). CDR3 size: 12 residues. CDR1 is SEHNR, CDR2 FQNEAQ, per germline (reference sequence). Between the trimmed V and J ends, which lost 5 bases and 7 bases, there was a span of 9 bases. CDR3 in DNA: TGTGCCAGCAGCCACAACAGGCAGCCCCAGCATTTT. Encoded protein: CASSHNRQPQHF.